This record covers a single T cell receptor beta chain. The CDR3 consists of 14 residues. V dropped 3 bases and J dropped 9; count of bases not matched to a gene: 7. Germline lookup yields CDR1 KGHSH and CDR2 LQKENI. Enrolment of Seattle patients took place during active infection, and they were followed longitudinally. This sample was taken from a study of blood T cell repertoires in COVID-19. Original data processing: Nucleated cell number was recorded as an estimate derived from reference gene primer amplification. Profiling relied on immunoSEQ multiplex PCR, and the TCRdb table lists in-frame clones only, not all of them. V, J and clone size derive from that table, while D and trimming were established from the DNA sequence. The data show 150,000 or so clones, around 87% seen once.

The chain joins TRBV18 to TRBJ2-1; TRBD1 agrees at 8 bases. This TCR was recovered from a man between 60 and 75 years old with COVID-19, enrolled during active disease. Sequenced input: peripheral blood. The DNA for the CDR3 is TGTGCCAGCTCACCCCAACGACAGGGGAGTGAGCAGTTCTTC. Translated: CASSPQRQGSEQFF.